Listed here are 20 T cell receptor beta chains from one sample, sequenced in a study of T cell repertoires in cytomegalovirus infection. No antigen is known for these receptors. MiXCR, run by TCRdb on the reads, gives a single entry per CDR3 protein. The profile shows about 920,000 distinct CDR3 sequences, 31% of them singletons. Sequenced material: cultured CD8+ T cells from PBMCs, taken from culture after CMV antigen stimulation. The receptors originated from a human donor in good health (CMV status not recorded). Some clones in this sample may be carry-over from other donors' samples.

This clonotype was found a few times. V gene TRBV20-1 combines with J gene TRBJ2-1, with 10 bases lining up with TRBD2. Germline lookup yields CDR1 DFQATT and CDR2 SNEGSKA (reference sequence). The ends lost 7 bases at V and 0 bases at J; junction bases unmatched: 6. CDR3 length: 15 residues. CDR3 amino acids: CSGLAGDYSYNEQFF. CDR3 DNA: TGCAGTGGGCTAGCGGGGGACTACTCCTACAATGAGCAGTTCTTC.

To note about this clonotype: A much larger clone lies one base from this, so it may be a read error. The chain has TRBV25-1 and TRBJ2-5; TRBD2 aligns across 11 bases. The CDR3 length is 17 residues. V trimming: 5 bases; J trimming: 5 bases; junction bases outside the gene matches: 13. Germline V gene lookup returns CDR1 MGHDK and CDR2 SYGVNS. CDR3 loop: CASSQKGASGGLETQYF. The CDR3 region has the DNA TGTGCCAGCAGTCAGAAAGGGGCTAGCGGGGGGCTCGAGACCCAGTACTTC.

This clonotype has a handful of counts. The chain recombines TRBV24-1 with TRBJ1-2; 7 bases align to TRBD1. This CDR3 spans 17 amino acids. Germline CDR1 KGHDR, CDR2 SFDVKD. V lost 4 bases to trimming and J lost 8 bases; unmatched junction nucleotides: 18. The CDR3 here is CATSESGTVGLLTGYTF. CDR3 sequence (DNA): TGTGCCACCAGTGAGTCCGGGACAGTCGGTTTGCTGACCGGCTACACCTTC.

Points on this clonotype: Since a much larger clone is just one base distant, this may be a read error. The chain combines TRBV7-2 with TRBJ1-5; D ambiguous. Trimming removed 4 bases from V and 4 bases from J, with 17 bases in between. The CDR3 consists of 16 residues. Per the germline V gene, CDR1 is SGHTA and CDR2 is FQGNSA. The CDR3 loop reads CASSSSVFGYNQPQHF. The DNA for the CDR3 is TGTGCCAGCAGCTCGAGCGTATTCGGTTATAATCAGCCCCAGCATTTT. Complete variable domain (other parts from reference TRBV7-2 and TRBJ1-5): GAGVSQSPSNKVTEKGKDVELRCDPISGHTALYWYRQSLGQGLEFLIYFQGNSAPDKSGLPSDRFSAERTGGSVSTLTIQRTQQEDSAVYLCASSSSVFGYNQPQHFGDGTRLSIL.

The chain is built from TRBV7-9 and TRBJ1-4, with 8 bases fitting TRBD1. Per germline, CDR1 SEHNR and CDR2 FQNEAQ (reference sequence). The CDR3 is 17 residues long. Trimming at V came to 4 bases and at J to 8 bases, leaving 15 bases not matched to a gene. In DNA form, the CDR3 reads TGTGCCAGCAGCTCGTCCCTACAGGGGGTAAGCCCCGAAAAACTGTTTTTT. Encoded protein: CASSSSLQGVSPEKLFF.

This clonotype was seen a few times. The rearrangement links TRBV5-1 to TRBJ2-7, with 10 positions matching TRBD1. Germline trimming cut 3 bases from V and 5 bases from J; bases unmatched to any gene: 8. Germline values: CDR1 SGHRS, CDR2 YFSETQ. The CDR3 is made up of 15 amino acids. The CDR3 is CASSSLGTGEHEQYF. The CDR3 coding sequence is TGCGCCAGCAGCTCGCTCGGGACAGGGGAACACGAGCAGTACTTC.

The chain has TRBV24-1 and TRBJ1-2; unclear D gene. The germline gives CDR1 KGHDR, CDR2 SFDVKD. This CDR3 has 12 residues. Trimming removed 8 bases from V and 5 bases from J, with 11 bases in between. Written as DNA, the CDR3 is TGTGCCACCACCCCGGATTATTATGGCTACACCTTC. It encodes CATTPDYYGYTF.

This clonotype was seen a few times. This rearrangement joins TRBV7-2 to TRBJ1-2; unclear D gene. CDR3 length: 15 residues. V lost 1 base and J 1 base, leaving 10 bases between the germline ends. Looked up from germline, CDR1 is SGHTA and CDR2 is FQGNSA. The CDR3: CASSLVQSFNYGYTF. The CDR3 bases are TGTGCCAGCAGCTTAGTGCAGAGTTTTAACTATGGCTACACCTTC.

This clonotype was counted ten times or more. The V call is TRBV7-9, the J call TRBJ2-7, with D tentatively TRBD1 or TRBD2 (6 bases each). V lost 3 bases and J lost 5, with 20 bases in between. CDR1 and CDR2 from the germline V gene are SEHNR and FQNEAQ (reference sequence). This CDR3 has 16 residues. CDR3 DNA sequence: TGTGCCAGCAGCTTGGGAAGGGGGGCCGACATCGACGAGCAGTACTTC. Amino acid sequence: CASSLGRGADIDEQYF.

V is TRBV4-1 and J is TRBJ2-7; D is undetermined. The CDR3 length is 13 residues. Germline V gene lookup returns CDR1 MGHRA and CDR2 YSYEKL. V lost 0 bases and J lost 5, with 8 bases in between. As DNA, the CDR3 is TGCGCCAGCAGCCAAGATTCGGGCAACGAGCAGTACTTC. Amino acid sequence: CASSQDSGNEQYF.

This clonotype was picked up many times. The rearrangement links TRBV7-8 to TRBJ2-5; no clear D gene. Between the trimmed V and J ends, which lost 1 base and 4 bases, there was a span of 13 bases. The CDR3 has 15 amino acids. Germline-derived CDR1 and CDR2 are SGHVS and FQNEAQ. The CDR3 spells CASSLGGRAGETQYF. CDR3 in DNA: TGTGCCAGCAGCTTAGGGGGAAGGGCTGGAGAGACCCAGTACTTC.

In this sample, this clonotype turned up a few times. This chain uses TRBV2 with TRBJ2-2; D may be TRBD1 (6 bases). Germline V CDR1 and CDR2: SNHLY, FYNNEI. Trimming shortened V by 2 bases and J by 7 bases, and 8 bases separated the two germline ends. CDR3 size: 13 residues. CDR3 residues: CASSEWTDGELFF. As DNA, the CDR3 is TGTGCCAGCAGTGAATGGACAGACGGGGAGCTGTTTTTT.

The rearrangement links TRBV14 to TRBJ2-1, with 8 bases identical to TRBD2. Trimming took 4 bases from V and 8 from J; bases not matched to a gene: 13. The CDR3 is 16 amino acids. CDR1 is SGHDN, CDR2 FVKESK, per germline. The DNA of the CDR3 is TGTGCCAGCAGCCTACCTTTAGGACTAGCTACCGATGAGCAGTTCTTC. It specifies CASSLPLGLATDEQFF.

This clonotype was counted many times. As DNA, the CDR3 is TGTGCCAGCACCGCCCCGGTGGCACCTAGCACAGATACGCAGTATTTT. This encodes CASTAPVAPSTDTQYF. The chain is built from TRBV7-9 and TRBJ2-3, with D unclear. This CDR3 is built from 16 residues. Trimming left V 7 bases short and J 0 bases short, with 17 bases between. Germline lookup yields CDR1 SEHNR and CDR2 FQNEAQ (reference sequence).

This clonotype was picked up a small number of times. The rearrangement joins TRBV25-1 to TRBJ1-5; no reliable D call. CDR1 is MGHDK, CDR2 SYGVNS, per germline. The CDR3 has 14 amino acids. The V gene lost 1 base and the J gene lost 3 bases, with 7 bases spanning the gap. The DNA for the CDR3 is TGTGCCAGCAGTGAATTCGATGACAATCAGCCCCAGCATTTT. Protein: CASSEFDDNQPQHF.

This clonotype has just a few counts. The rearrangement links TRBV4-1 to TRBJ2-1; TRBD2 might be the D (6 bases). The CDR3 loop spans 13 amino acids. Germline assignment: CDR1 MGHRA and CDR2 YSYEKL. The ends were cut back, 6 bases at V and 7 bases at J, with 13 bases in the middle. In nucleotides, the CDR3 is TGCGCCAGCAGTACCGGACTACCTAATGAGCAGTTCTTC. Translated, it gives CASSTGLPNEQFF.

A remark on this clonotype: The CDR3 does not close with the conserved phenylalanine or tryptophan, likely indicating a read error. This chain links TRBV15 with TRBJ2-3; 8 bases match TRBD2. V was pared by 4 bases and J by 4 bases, with 7 bases of the junction left unmatched. CDR1 LNHNV and CDR2 YYDKDF come from the germline V gene (reference sequence). The CDR3 totals 15 residues. CDR3 DNA: TGTGCCACCAGCACCCCGGGGGGGCTTGCAGATACGCAGTATCTT. Translation gives CATSTPGGLADTQYL.

This clonotype was observed a handful of times. V and J are TRBV6-2 or TRBV6-3 and TRBJ2-3, with D possibly matching TRBD1 (5 bases). Germline CDR1 and CDR2: MNHEY and SVGEGT. The CDR3 extends over 11 amino acids. V lost 2 bases to trimming and J lost 13 bases, with 10 bases between them. The CDR3 region is CASSYALGEYF. CDR3 DNA: TGTGCCAGCAGTTACGCCTTAGGGGAGTATTTT.

This clonotype was counted once. The junction does not match germline at one end; this may be a read error. This chain connects TRBV19 to TRBJ2-2; D is tentatively TRBD1 or TRBD2 (5 bases each). Per germline, CDR1 LNHDA and CDR2 SQIVND (reference sequence). The CDR3 spans 15 residues. CDR3 bases: TGTGCCAGTAGTATGGGGGTGGGCCTCGCCGGGGAGCCGTTTTTT. This gives the protein CASSMGVGLAGEPFF.

The chain combines TRBV6-6 with TRBJ2-1, with D possibly being TRBD2 (6 bases). The V end was cut by 7 bases, the J end by 8 bases, with 12 bases between. Germline CDR1 and CDR2: MNHNY and SVGAGI (reference sequence). The CDR3 consists of 12 residues. CDR3 sequence reads: CASIGGDDEQFF. CDR3 DNA: TGTGCCAGCATTGGAGGGGACGATGAGCAGTTCTTC.